This T cell receptor beta chain came from a study of molecular identifiers for immune sequencing clone quantification. Each CDR3 protein gets one entry after TCRdb re-called the PCR reads with MiXCR. The sample includes some 680,000 distinct CDR3 sequences, about 25% of them seen just once. This receptor was taken from a human donor in good health. Some libraries in this study had Jurkat cell RNA spiked in. Sequenced material: naive CD8+ T cells from blood, with Jurkat cell RNA spiked in. Stated subset: FACS-sorted CD8+CD4-CCR7+CD45RA+ naive T cells.

The DNA of the CDR3 is TGCGCCAGCAGCCAGGGGACAGGGGGCCGCACAGATACGCAGTATTTT. This translates into CASSQGTGGRTDTQYF. The genes are TRBV4-3 and TRBJ2-3; 12 positions agree with TRBD1. V was pared by 3 bases and J by 1 base, with 2 bases of the junction left unmatched. The V gene's germline CDR1 is LGHNA and CDR2 YSLEER. The CDR3 has 16 residues.